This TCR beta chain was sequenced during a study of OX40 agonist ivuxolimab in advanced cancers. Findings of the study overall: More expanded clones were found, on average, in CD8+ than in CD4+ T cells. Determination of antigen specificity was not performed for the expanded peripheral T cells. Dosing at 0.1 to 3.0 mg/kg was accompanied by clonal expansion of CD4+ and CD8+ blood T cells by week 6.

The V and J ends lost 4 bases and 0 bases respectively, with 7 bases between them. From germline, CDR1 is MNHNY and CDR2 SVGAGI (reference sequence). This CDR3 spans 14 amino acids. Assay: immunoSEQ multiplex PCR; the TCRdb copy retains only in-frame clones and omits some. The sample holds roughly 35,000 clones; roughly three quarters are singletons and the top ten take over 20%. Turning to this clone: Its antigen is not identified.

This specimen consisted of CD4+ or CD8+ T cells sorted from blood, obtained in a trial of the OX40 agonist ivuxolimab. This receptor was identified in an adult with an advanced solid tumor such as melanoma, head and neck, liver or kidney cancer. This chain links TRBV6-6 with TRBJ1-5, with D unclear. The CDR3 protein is CASSSQYSNQPQHF. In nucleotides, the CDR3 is TGTGCCAGCAGTTCCCAATATAGCAATCAGCCCCAGCATTTT.